The clone carrying this TCR beta chain was counted once. Data came from immunoSEQ multiplex PCR; TCRdb stores just in-frame clones and leaves some out. The sample consists of about 140,000 clones, 75% to 95% of them appearing once. This specimen belongs to a study of T cell responses to AZD1222 COVID-19 vaccine. This TCR derives from an adult who received the MenACWY meningococcal vaccine as a control. Here the sequenced sample was peripheral blood, taken 28 days after the second dose of the MenACWY control vaccine.

CDR3 sequence reads: CASSLIGGGNSPLHF. The CDR3 nucleotides read TGTGCCAGCAGCTTAATAGGCGGTGGCAATTCACCCCTCCACTTT. V usage is TRBV7-2 and J usage is TRBJ1-6; D remains ambiguous. The V end was cut by 2 bases, the J end by 7 bases, with 12 bases between. Germline CDR1 is SGHTA and CDR2 is FQGNSA. The CDR3 spans 15 residues.